The clone carrying this T cell receptor (beta chain) came up a few times. Its antigen remains unknown. Sequence data for DNA of cultured CD4+ T cells were generated by the Oncomine TCR Beta short-read assay. In TCRdb, the PCR reads were re-called with MiXCR into one record per CDR3 protein. In the table there are 9,500 to 14,000 distinct CDR3 sequences, under 35% of which are singletons. The sample is drawn from a study of vaccination and CD4 T cells after COVID-19. Treatment noted: roughly 11-day PBMC culture with coronavirus spike peptide pools or control peptides (ViraFEST assay). Sequencing was done on a sample of cultured CD4+ T cells from blood. This TCR was sampled from a human donor with COVID-19.

CDR3 coding DNA: TGTGCCAGTAGTATAGATCTATGGGCGGGGGGGCGGAAAGAGACCCAGTACTTC. Translation: CASSIDLWAGGRKETQYF. V is TRBV19 and J is TRBJ2-5; 9 nucleotides agree with TRBD2. CDR1 LNHDA and CDR2 SQIVND come from the germline V gene (reference sequence). V shed 0 bases, J shed 3 bases, and the junction held 11 bases outside the gene matches. This CDR3 spans 18 amino acids.